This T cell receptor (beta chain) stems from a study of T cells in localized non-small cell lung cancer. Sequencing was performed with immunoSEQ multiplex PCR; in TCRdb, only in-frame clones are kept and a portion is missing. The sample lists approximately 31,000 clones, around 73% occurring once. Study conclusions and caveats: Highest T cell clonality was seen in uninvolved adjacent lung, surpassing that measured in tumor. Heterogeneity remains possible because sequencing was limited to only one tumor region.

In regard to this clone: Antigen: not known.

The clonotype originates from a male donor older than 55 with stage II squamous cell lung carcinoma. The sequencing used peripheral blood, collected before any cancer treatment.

Written as DNA, the CDR3 is TGTGCCAGTAGTACCCGCCGGGGGGTGGGTGGAAACACCATATATTTT. This encodes CASSTRRGVGGNTIYF. The chain has TRBV19 and TRBJ1-3; D is possibly TRBD1 (5 bases). The CDR3 contains 16 residues. With 4 bases removed from V and 3 bases from J, the gap between germline ends came to 16 bases. Germline V gene data show CDR1 as LNHDA and CDR2 as SQIVND (reference sequence).